A selection of T cell receptor beta chains follows, all from one sample in a study of CD8 T cells in Susac syndrome. TCRdb analysed the immunoSEQ multiplex PCR reads with MiXCR anew, one entry per CDR3 protein. Altogether 100,000 to 150,000 distinct CDR3 sequences are present, around 94% being singletons, with the ten largest covering about 0.098%. The specimen was CD4+ T cells from PBMCs. The receptors were sampled from a human donor in good health. The CDR3 runs from the conserved cysteine through the conserved F or W. Fields, in order: CDR3 DNA, CDR3 protein, clone size, J gene, D gene, V gene. D genes are given only for firm matches. Clone size is given for some rows only: seen once, a few or many times, or a class if the clone is expanded.

CDR3 DNA: TGCGCCAGCAGTGGTGGAGATAATTCACCCCTCCACTTT; CDR3 protein: CASSGGDNSPLHF; clone size: once; J gene: TRBJ1-6; D gene: -; V gene: TRBV5-1
CDR3 DNA: TGTGCCAGCAGCCAAGCCCCCGGGGAGCTGTTTTTT; CDR3 protein: CASSQAPGELFF; clone size: -; J gene: TRBJ2-2; D gene: -; V gene: TRBV3-1
CDR3 DNA: TGCAGTGTTCCGCCGGCGGCAGGGAGCGACACTGAAGCTTTCTTT; CDR3 protein: CSVPPAAGSDTEAFF; clone size: -; J gene: TRBJ1-1; D gene: -; V gene: TRBV20-1
CDR3 DNA: TGTGCCAGTAGTACCTACACTGTAGCCAAAAACATTCAGTACTTC; CDR3 protein: CASSTYTVAKNIQYF; clone size: -; J gene: TRBJ2-4; D gene: -; V gene: TRBV19
CDR3 DNA: TGTGCCAGCAGCCAAGAAGGACCGAGCAGGACGAACACCGGGGAGCTGTTTTTT; CDR3 protein: CASSQEGPSRTNTGELFF; clone size: -; J gene: TRBJ2-2; D gene: -; V gene: TRBV4-2
CDR3 DNA: TGTGCCAGCAGCCTGGACGGGAAAGGCAATCAGCCCCAGCATTTT; CDR3 protein: CASSLDGKGNQPQHF; clone size: once; J gene: TRBJ1-5; D gene: -; V gene: TRBV5-4
CDR3 DNA: TGTGCCAGCAAGGGGGAGAGGGGTACTGAAGCTTTCTTT; CDR3 protein: CASKGERGTEAFF; clone size: -; J gene: TRBJ1-1; D gene: -; V gene: TRBV2
CDR3 DNA: TGTGCCAGCAGCTCTACAGGGGGGGCCTACGAGCAGTACTTC; CDR3 protein: CASSSTGGAYEQYF; clone size: -; J gene: TRBJ2-7; D gene: -; V gene: TRBV7-2
CDR3 DNA: TGTGCCAGCAGTTACCTAGGTAGTAACGACTACGAGCAGTACTTC; CDR3 protein: CASSYLGSNDYEQYF; clone size: -; J gene: TRBJ2-7; D gene: -; V gene: TRBV6-2/TRBV6-3
CDR3 DNA: TGTGCCAGCAACAAACCAGGGATGGGACTCGGCGAGCAGTACTTC; CDR3 protein: CASNKPGMGLGEQYF; clone size: -; J gene: TRBJ2-7; D gene: -; V gene: TRBV6-5
CDR3 DNA: TGTGCCAGCAGCTCCCAAGACACAGGGGGGACTTCACCCCTCCACTTT; CDR3 protein: CASSSQDTGGTSPLHF; clone size: -; J gene: TRBJ1-6; D gene: TRBD1; V gene: TRBV6-6
CDR3 DNA: TGTGCCAGCAGCAAAAGGGAGGGGCGGTGGAGCGGGTACGAGCAGTACTTC; CDR3 protein: CASSKREGRWSGYEQYF; clone size: -; J gene: TRBJ2-7; D gene: -; V gene: TRBV21-1
CDR3 DNA: TGTGCCAGCAGCGTAGACTCGCCTCAACAGGGACTCGTCTACGAGCAGTACTTC; CDR3 protein: CASSVDSPQQGLVYEQYF; clone size: once; J gene: TRBJ2-7; D gene: -; V gene: TRBV9
CDR3 DNA: TGCAGTGCTAGAAGGTCGGGAGGTCCTAACAATGAGCAGTTCTTC; CDR3 protein: CSARRSGGPNNEQFF; clone size: -; J gene: TRBJ2-1; D gene: TRBD2; V gene: TRBV20-1
CDR3 DNA: TGTGCCAGCAGTCCGGGACTAGCGGGGTCGGATGAGCAGTTCTTC; CDR3 protein: CASSPGLAGSDEQFF; clone size: -; J gene: TRBJ2-1; D gene: TRBD2; V gene: TRBV12-3/TRBV12-4
CDR3 DNA: TGCGCCAGCAGCTTAAGCCCCAGCTCCTACGAGCAGTACTTC; CDR3 protein: CASSLSPSSYEQYF; clone size: -; J gene: TRBJ2-7; D gene: -; V gene: TRBV5-1
CDR3 DNA: TGTGCCAGCAGCTTACATGGAGGGCAGGATGAGCAGTTCTTC; CDR3 protein: CASSLHGGQDEQFF; clone size: -; J gene: TRBJ2-1; D gene: -; V gene: TRBV7-9
CDR3 DNA: TGCGCCAGCAGCCAAGAGGTGGGCCCTCAGGGGACGCAGTATTTT; CDR3 protein: CASSQEVGPQGTQYF; clone size: -; J gene: TRBJ2-3; D gene: -; V gene: TRBV4-1
CDR3 DNA: TGTGCCAGCAGTGAGCAGAATAGCGGGATCGATGAGCAGTTCTTC; CDR3 protein: CASSEQNSGIDEQFF; clone size: -; J gene: TRBJ2-1; D gene: TRBD2; V gene: TRBV6-4
CDR3 DNA: TGTGCCAGCAGCCAATCTCTTGGGGCCAACGTCCTGACTTTC; CDR3 protein: CASSQSLGANVLTF; clone size: -; J gene: TRBJ2-6; D gene: -; V gene: TRBV14
CDR3 DNA: TGCGCCAGCAGCCTTACTAGCGGGATATCGGACGAGCAGTACTTC; CDR3 protein: CASSLTSGISDEQYF; clone size: -; J gene: TRBJ2-7; D gene: TRBD2; V gene: TRBV5-1
CDR3 DNA: TGCAGCGTTGAAGATCAGAGTACTGAAGCTTTCTTT; CDR3 protein: CSVEDQSTEAFF; clone size: -; J gene: TRBJ1-1; D gene: -; V gene: TRBV29-1